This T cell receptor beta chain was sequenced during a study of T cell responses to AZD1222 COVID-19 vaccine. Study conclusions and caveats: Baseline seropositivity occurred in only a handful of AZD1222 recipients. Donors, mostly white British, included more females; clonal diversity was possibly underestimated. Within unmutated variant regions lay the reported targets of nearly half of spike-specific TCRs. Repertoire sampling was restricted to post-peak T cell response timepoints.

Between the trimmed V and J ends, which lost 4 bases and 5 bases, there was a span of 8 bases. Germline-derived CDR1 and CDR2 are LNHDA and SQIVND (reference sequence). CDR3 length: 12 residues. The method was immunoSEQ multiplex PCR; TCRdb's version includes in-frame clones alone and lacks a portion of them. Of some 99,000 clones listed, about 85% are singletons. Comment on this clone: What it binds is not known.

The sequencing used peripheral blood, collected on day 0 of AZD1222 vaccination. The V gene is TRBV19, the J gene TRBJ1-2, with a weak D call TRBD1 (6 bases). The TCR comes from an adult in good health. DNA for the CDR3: TGTGCCAGTAGTACAACAGGGTATGGCTACACCTTC. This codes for CASSTTGYGYTF. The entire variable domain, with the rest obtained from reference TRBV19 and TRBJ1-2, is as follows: DGGITQSPKYLFRKEGQNVTLSCEQNLNHDAMYWYRQDPGQGLRLIYYSQIVNDFQKGDIAEGYSVSREKKESFPLTVTSAQKNPTAFYLCASSTTGYGYTFGSGTRLTVV.